What follows is one T cell receptor beta chain and its context. The antigen is undetermined. The sample belongs to a study of T cells in Graves' hyperthyroidism and ophthalmopathy. Used for diagnoses were clinical symptoms, serum thyroxine and TRAb, thyroid ultrasound and orbital computed tomography. TCR beta CDR3 region amplification was performed from RNA transcripts. RT-PCR in the first round (using the HTBI primer set) targeted the TCR CDR3. TCRdb re-derived calls from the multiplex PCR reads in MiXCR, one entry per CDR3 protein. This table holds 650,000 to 800,000 distinct CDR3 sequences, approximately 42% found once. Study-level points and caveats: Most thyroid clonotypes that were expanded above 0.001 also turned up in blood. Ophthalmopathy was identified by the model a median about 6 months ahead of onset. A model of 13 V-J features distinguished ophthalmopathy from stable hyperthyroidism.

Looked up from germline, CDR1 is KGHDR and CDR2 is SFDVKD. The V segment lost 3 bases and the J segment 4 bases; nucleotides outside the gene matches: 4. CDR3 length: 15 amino acids. The sequenced sample was peripheral blood or thyroid tissue (not recorded which). This sequence joins TRBV24-1 and TRBJ2-5; 10 bases are a match to TRBD1. This TCR was sampled from an adult man with Graves' disease, either hyperthyroidism or ophthalmopathy (not recorded which). The CDR3, as DNA: TGTGCCACCAGTGATCGGGACAGGGGAGGAGAGACCCAGTACTTC. Protein: CATSDRDRGGETQYF.